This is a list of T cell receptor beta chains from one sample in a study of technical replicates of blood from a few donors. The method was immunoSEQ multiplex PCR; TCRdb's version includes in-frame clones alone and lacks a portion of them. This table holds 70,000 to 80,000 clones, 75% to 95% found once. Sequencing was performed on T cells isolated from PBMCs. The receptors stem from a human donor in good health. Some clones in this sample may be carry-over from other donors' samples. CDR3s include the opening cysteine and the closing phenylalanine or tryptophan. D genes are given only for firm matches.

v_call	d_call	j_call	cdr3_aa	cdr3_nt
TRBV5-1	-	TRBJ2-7	CASSFSQVNNEQYF	TGCGCCAGCAGCTTTAGTCAGGTGAATAACGAGCAGTACTTC
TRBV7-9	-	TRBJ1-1	CASSLDHRTEAFF	TGTGCCAGCAGCTTAGATCATCGGACTGAAGCTTTCTTT
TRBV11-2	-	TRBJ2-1	CASSLDRSRGYNEQFF	TGTGCCAGCAGCTTAGATCGGTCCCGGGGGTACAATGAGCAGTTCTTC
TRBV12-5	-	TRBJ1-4	CASGLGSPDSVLFF	TGTGCTAGTGGCTTAGGTAGTCCTGACTCGGTGCTGTTTTTT
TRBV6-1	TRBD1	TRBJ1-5	CASSPTGDQPQHF	TGTGCCAGCAGCCCGACAGGGGATCAGCCCCAGCATTTT
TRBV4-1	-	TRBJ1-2	CASSQVGGRGYTF	TGCGCCAGCAGCCAAGTAGGCGGGAGGGGCTACACCTTC
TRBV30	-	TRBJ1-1	CAWSRGGTTEAFF	TGTGCCTGGAGTAGGGGGGGGACCACTGAAGCTTTCTTT
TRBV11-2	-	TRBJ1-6	CASSPNDAGVNSPLHF	TGTGCCAGCAGCCCGAATGATGCAGGGGTAAATTCACCCCTCCACTTT
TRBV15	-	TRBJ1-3	CATSREGAGSDTIYF	TGTGCCACCAGCAGAGAGGGAGCGGGGAGTGACACCATATATTTT
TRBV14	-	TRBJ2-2	CASSQRLATGELFF	TGTGCCAGCAGCCAACGGCTAGCTACCGGGGAGCTGTTTTTT
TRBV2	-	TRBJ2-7	CASSERYEQYF	TGTGCCAGCAGTGAACGCTACGAGCAGTACTTC
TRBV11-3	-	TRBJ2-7	CASSREGWGAGYEQYF	TGTGCCAGCAGCCGAGAAGGGTGGGGCGCCGGATACGAGCAGTACTTC